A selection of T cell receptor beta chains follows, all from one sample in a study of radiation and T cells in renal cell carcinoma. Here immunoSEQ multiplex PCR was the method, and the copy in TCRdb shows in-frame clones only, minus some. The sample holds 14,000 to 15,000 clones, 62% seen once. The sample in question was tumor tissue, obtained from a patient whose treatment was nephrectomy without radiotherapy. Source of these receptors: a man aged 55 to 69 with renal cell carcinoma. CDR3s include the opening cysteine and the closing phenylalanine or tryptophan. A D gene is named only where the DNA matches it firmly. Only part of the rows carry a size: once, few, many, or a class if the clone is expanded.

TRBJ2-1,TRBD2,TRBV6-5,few,CASSLGLAVVNEQFF,TGTGCCAGCAGCTTGGGACTAGCGGTGGTGAATGAGCAGTTCTTC
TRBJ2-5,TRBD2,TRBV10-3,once,CAISEISGGQETQYF,TGTGCCATCAGTGAGATTAGCGGGGGGCAAGAGACCCAGTACTTC
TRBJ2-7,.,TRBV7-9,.,CASSLFGGPPNEQYF,TGTGCCAGCAGCTTGTTCGGGGGACCCCCTAACGAGCAGTACTTC
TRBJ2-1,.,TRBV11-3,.,CASSSDRGGYNEQFF,TGTGCCAGCAGCTCCGACAGGGGAGGGTACAATGAGCAGTTCTTC
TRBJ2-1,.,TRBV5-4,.,CASSWESNEQFF,TGTGCCAGCAGCTGGGAGAGCAATGAGCAGTTCTTC
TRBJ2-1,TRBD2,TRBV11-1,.,CASSLASSGGREQFF,TGTGCCAGCAGCTTAGCGTCTAGCGGGGGGCGCGAGCAGTTCTTC
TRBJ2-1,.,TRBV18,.,CASSPPRSGGRDNEQFF,TGTGCCAGCTCACCGCCTAGGTCCGGCGGAAGAGACAATGAGCAGTTCTTC
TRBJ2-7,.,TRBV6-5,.,CASRLSPTYEQYF,TGTGCCAGCAGGCTAAGTCCCACCTACGAGCAGTACTTC
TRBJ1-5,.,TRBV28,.,CASSPLEQVNQPQHF,TGTGCCAGCAGCCCGCTCGAACAGGTAAATCAGCCCCAGCATTTT
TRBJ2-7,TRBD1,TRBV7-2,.,CASSARQGTTYEQYF,TGTGCCAGCAGCGCCCGACAGGGAACTACCTACGAGCAGTACTTC
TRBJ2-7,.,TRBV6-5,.,CASSSSLSYEQYF,TGTGCCAGCAGTTCGAGCCTCTCCTACGAGCAGTACTTC
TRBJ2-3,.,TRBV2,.,CAGTGLLTTSTDTQYF,TGTGCCGGGACGGGACTCCTCACTACTAGCACAGATACGCAGTATTTT
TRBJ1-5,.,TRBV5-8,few,CASSAGMNQPQHF,TGTGCCAGCAGCGCCGGTATGAATCAGCCCCAGCATTTT
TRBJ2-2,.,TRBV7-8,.,CASSLVMGPGVVTGELFF,TGTGCCAGCAGCTTAGTCATGGGGCCGGGAGTAGTTACCGGGGAGCTGTTTTTT
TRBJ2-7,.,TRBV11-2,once,CASSRDTSSYEQYF,TGTGCCAGCAGCCGGGACACCAGCTCCTACGAGCAGTACTTC
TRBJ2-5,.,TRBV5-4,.,CASSYSGAKETQYF,TGTGCCAGCAGCTATTCAGGGGCGAAAGAGACCCAGTACTTC
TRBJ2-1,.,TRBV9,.,CASSVIGAGNEQFF,TGTGCCAGCAGCGTTATAGGGGCCGGGAATGAGCAGTTCTTC
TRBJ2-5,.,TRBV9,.,CASSVEQGLGETQYF,TGTGCCAGCAGCGTAGAGCAGGGGCTGGGGGAGACCCAGTACTTC
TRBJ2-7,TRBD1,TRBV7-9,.,CASSYTGVTYEQYF,TGTGCCAGCAGTTATACAGGGGTTACCTACGAGCAGTACTTC
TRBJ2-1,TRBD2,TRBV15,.,CATSSETGGGVDEQFF,TGTGCCACCAGCAGTGAAACGGGCGGGGGGGTCGATGAGCAGTTCTTC
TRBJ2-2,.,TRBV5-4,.,CASSLGRDAGTGELFF,TGTGCCAGCAGCTTGGGTAGAGATGCGGGCACCGGGGAGCTGTTTTTT
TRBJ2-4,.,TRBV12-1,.,CASRHGVPKNIQYF,TGTGCCAGCAGGCATGGGGTTCCCAAAAACATTCAGTACTTC
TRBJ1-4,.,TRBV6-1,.,CASSGRTETLEKLFF,TGTGCCAGCAGTGGTAGGACAGAGACTTTAGAAAAACTGTTTTTT
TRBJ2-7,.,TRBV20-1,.,CSAPSADEQYF,TGCAGTGCGCCGAGCGCGGACGAGCAGTACTTC
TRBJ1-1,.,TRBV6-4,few,CASSVRTGSEAFF,TGTGCCAGCAGTGTACGAACAGGGAGTGAAGCTTTCTTT
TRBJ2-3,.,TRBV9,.,CASSVEQGRTDTQYF,TGTGCCAGCAGCGTAGAGCAGGGGCGCACAGATACGCAGTATTTT
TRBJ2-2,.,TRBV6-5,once,CASTKRGNTGELFF,TGTGCCAGCACTAAAAGGGGGAATACCGGGGAGCTGTTTTTT
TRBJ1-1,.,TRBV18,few,CASSITGQNTEAFF,TGTGCCAGCTCAATTACAGGGCAGAACACTGAAGCTTTCTTT
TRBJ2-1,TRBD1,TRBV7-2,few,CASSMTGASYNEQFF,TGTGCCAGCAGCATGACAGGGGCGTCCTACAATGAGCAGTTCTTC